The 10 T cell receptor beta chains reported below all come from one sample, sequenced in a study of blood T cell repertoires in COVID-19. Produced via immunoSEQ multiplex PCR; TCRdb's table is partial and in-frame only. The top ten hold about 4% of the sample, which has a few hundred thousand clones, 65% to 90% seen once. The sample comprised PBMCs or T cells enriched from blood (not recorded which). The receptors stem from a woman in her 30s who had been exposed to COVID-19.

The chain recombines TRBV7-6 with TRBJ1-1; D is uncertain. This CDR3 is built from 13 residues. Germline lookup yields CDR1 SGHVS and CDR2 FNYEAQ. V was pared by 6 bases and J by 7 bases, with 15 bases between. The CDR3 nucleotides are TGTGCCAGCAGTAATCGACGGGGAGGTGAAGCTTTCTTT. Translated: CASSNRRGGEAFF.

The genes are TRBV2 and TRBJ1-5, with 8 nucleotides matching TRBD1. From germline, CDR1 is SNHLY and CDR2 FYNNEI. V gave up 5 bases and J gave up 3 bases; unmatched junction bases: 6. The CDR3 spans 15 residues. The CDR3 is CASSIDRGPNQPQHF. The DNA for the CDR3 is TGTGCCAGCAGTATCGACAGGGGACCCAATCAGCCCCAGCATTTT.

This clone showed up just once. The V call is TRBV27, the J call TRBJ2-1; TRBD2 might be the D (7 bases). CDR1 MNHEY and CDR2 SMNVEV come from the germline V gene (reference sequence). V was pared by 3 bases and J by 4 bases, with 10 bases between. The CDR3 contains 14 residues. The CDR3, as DNA: TGTGCCAGCAGTTTGGCGGGGGCGTACAATGAGCAGTTCTTC. Residues: CASSLAGAYNEQFF.

This clone has only a few counts. The chain recombines TRBV30 with TRBJ2-1, with 7 bases lining up with TRBD2. Germline values: CDR1 GTSNPN, CDR2 SVGIG (reference sequence). The V segment lost 4 bases and the J segment 14 bases; nucleotides outside the gene matches: 14. The CDR3 runs 13 residues. For the CDR3, the DNA is TGTGCCTGGAAGCCGCCTAACACGGGGGGTGAGTTCTTC. The encoded protein is CAWKPPNTGGEFF. Variable domain in full (rest from reference TRBV30 and TRBJ2-1): SQTIHQWPATLVQPVGSPLSLECTVEGTSNPNLYWYRQAAGRGLQLLFYSVGIGQISSEVPQNLSASRPQDRQFILSSKKLLLSDSGFYLCAWKPPNTGGEFFGPGTRLTVL.

The V gene is TRBV29-1, the J gene TRBJ1-2; D perhaps matches TRBD1 (6 bases). Germline loops: CDR1 SQVTM, CDR2 ANQGSEA. Trimming removed 8 bases from V and 4 bases from J, with 17 bases in between. The CDR3 contains 13 residues. This CDR3 is CSTPTRGFYGYTF. CDR3 DNA sequence: TGCAGCACACCGACCAGGGGCTTCTATGGCTACACCTTC.

The V call is TRBV4-1, the J call TRBJ2-3; a possible D gene is TRBD1 (5 bases). The V and J ends lost 0 bases and 2 bases respectively, with 9 bases between them. Germline CDR1 and CDR2: MGHRA and YSYEKL. The CDR3 covers 15 residues. CDR3 sequence (DNA): TGCGCCAGCAGCCAAGACCACAGGTACACAGATACGCAGTATTTT. This sequence encodes CASSQDHRYTDTQYF.

This clone was seen just once. The chain joins TRBV19 to TRBJ1-1, with 9 bases lining up with TRBD1. There are 15 residues in the CDR3. Germline CDR1 is LNHDA and CDR2 is SQIVND (reference sequence). Germline trimming cut 8 bases from V and 5 bases from J; bases unmatched to any gene: 12. The CDR3, as DNA: TGTGCCAGTTTCCGGGGGACAGGGAGGTGGACTGAAGCTTTCTTT. Encoded protein: CASFRGTGRWTEAFF.

This rearrangement joins TRBV6-2 or TRBV6-3 to TRBJ1-3, with a weak D call TRBD1 (6 bases). The ends were cut back, 4 bases at V and 4 bases at J, with 14 bases in the middle. The CDR3 is 15 residues long. Germline loops: CDR1 MNHEY, CDR2 SVGEGT. The CDR3 DNA sequence: TGTGCCAGCAGTTCGCCGGACAGCAAAGGAAACACCATATATTTT. It encodes CASSSPDSKGNTIYF.

In this sample, this clone turned up once. The chain employs TRBV5-1 and TRBJ1-2; D perhaps matches TRBD1 (5 bases). Germline CDR1 SGHRS, CDR2 YFSETQ. V gave up 4 bases and J gave up 5 bases, with 21 bases separating them. There are 16 residues in the CDR3. Here the CDR3 DNA reads TGCGCCAGCAGCCAACCCACACGGGGGGGTGAATATGGCTACACCTTC. This encodes CASSQPTRGGEYGYTF.

This clone was recorded a few times. The chain combines TRBV6-5 with TRBJ1-2; 10 nucleotides line up with TRBD1. The CDR3 extends over 15 amino acids. Trimming at V came to 6 bases and at J to 0 bases, leaving 4 bases not matched to a gene. CDR1 is MNHEY, CDR2 SVGAGI, per germline. In DNA form, the CDR3 reads TGTGCCAGCAGGACAGGGGGCCTCACTAACTATGGCTACACCTTC. This codes for CASRTGGLTNYGYTF.